A single sample is the source of the 10 T cell receptor beta chains below, sequenced in a study of pediatric ulcerative colitis. One to two pinch biopsies were taken from the rectum during colonoscopy. Sequencing used immunoSEQ multiplex PCR; TCRdb keeps in-frame clones, though not all of them. The sample has approximately 17,000 clones; over 70% are singletons. Sequencing was performed on gut tissue. The receptor set was obtained from a boy aged 5 to 17 who was a control in a study of pediatric ulcerative colitis.

This chain joins TRBV7-2 and TRBJ2-6; a weak D match, TRBD1 (6 bases). The ends were cut back, 1 base at V and 0 bases at J, with 13 bases in the middle. Germline V CDR1 and CDR2: SGHTA, FQGNSA. This CDR3 spans 18 amino acids. CDR3 DNA: TGTGCCAGCAGCTTAGGCGTGACAGGAGTCTCTGGGGCCAACGTCCTGACTTTC. This sequence encodes CASSLGVTGVSGANVLTF.

This clone was seen only a few times. Other DNA sequences of this sample code for an identical CDR3. CDR3 nucleotides: TGTGCCAGCAGCTTACCAGGGAGCCCTTACGAGCAGTACTTC. This translates into CASSLPGSPYEQYF. The V and J genes are TRBV7-9 and TRBJ2-7; perhaps D is TRBD1 or TRBD2 (5 bases each). Trimming pared 2 bases from V and 4 bases from J, leaving 12 bases between. Germline V gene data show CDR1 as SEHNR and CDR2 as FQNEAQ (reference sequence). The CDR3 length is 14 residues.

The chain employs TRBV27 and TRBJ2-7; TRBD1 aligns across 12 bases. This CDR3 is 15 amino acids long. CDR1 and CDR2 from the germline V gene are MNHEY and SMNVEV (reference sequence). V lost 5 bases and J lost 6; bases outside the gene matches: 8. The CDR3 nucleotides are TGTGCCAGCAGTAGTACCGGGACAGGGGGCTTCGAGCAGTACTTC. Translated, it gives CASSSTGTGGFEQYF.

This clone occurred a few times. The chain recombines TRBV30 with TRBJ1-6; D remains ambiguous. CDR1 and CDR2 (germline): GTSNPN, SVGIG (reference sequence). Deletions cut 2 bases from V and 8 bases from J, with 4 bases between. The CDR3 has 11 amino acids. CDR3 protein: CAWSTDSPLHF. Written as DNA, the CDR3 is TGTGCCTGGAGTACAGATTCACCCCTCCACTTT.

The chain carries TRBV4-2 and TRBJ1-2; 7 positions match TRBD1. CDR3 size: 16 residues. From germline, CDR1 is LGHNA and CDR2 YNFKEQ. Trimming at V came to 5 bases and at J to 4 bases, leaving 13 bases not matched to a gene. CDR3 amino acids: CASSLVGTADIYGYTF. Here the CDR3 DNA reads TGTGCCAGCAGCTTGGTTGGGACAGCTGATATCTATGGCTACACCTTC.

V gene TRBV28 combines with J gene TRBJ1-5; 7 bases match TRBD1. The CDR3 loop spans 14 amino acids. V lost 10 bases to trimming and J lost 5 bases; unmatched junction nucleotides: 11. CDR1 is MDHEN, CDR2 SYDVKM, per germline. The CDR3 protein is CAILRQGTYQPQHF. CDR3 sequence (DNA): TGTGCCATCCTCCGACAGGGTACGTATCAGCCCCAGCATTTT.

The rearrangement links TRBV5-6 to TRBJ2-5, with 12 bases fitting TRBD2. Germline-derived CDR1 and CDR2 are SGHDT and YYEEEE. V shed 3 bases, J shed 4 bases, and the junction held 7 bases outside the gene matches. The CDR3 sequence is 16 residues long. The CDR3 DNA reads TGTGCCAGCAGCTCAATCCTAGCGGGAGGGTTAGAGACCCAGTACTTC. It translates to CASSSILAGGLETQYF.

This chain links TRBV6-5 with TRBJ1-4; D gene ambiguous. The CDR3 consists of 14 residues. Germline CDR1 reads MNHEY; CDR2 reads SVGAGI. Trimming cost V 6 bases and J 1 base, with 9 bases left between them. The CDR3 spells CASRVRGTNEKLFF. CDR3 DNA sequence: TGTGCCAGCAGGGTCCGAGGAACTAATGAAAAACTGTTTTTT.

The gene calls are TRBV7-2 and TRBJ2-7; 9 bases line up with TRBD2. V trimming: 3 bases; J trimming: 2 bases; junction bases outside the gene matches: 5. This CDR3 is built from 15 residues. Per germline, CDR1 SGHTA and CDR2 FQGNSA. The DNA for the CDR3 is TGTGCCAGCAGCTTTTTAGCGGGAGTGGCCTACGAGCAGTACTTC. As protein: CASSFLAGVAYEQYF.

V is TRBV28 and J is TRBJ1-6; TRBD1 matches 9 bases. The CDR3 loop spans 17 amino acids. V was clipped by 4 bases and J by 7 bases; unmatched bases: 11. Germline CDR1 and CDR2: MDHEN and SYDVKM. The CDR3 region has the DNA TGTGCCAGCAGTTATAGGGGGGACAGGGATCAGAATTCACCCCTCCACTTT. Its protein product is CASSYRGDRDQNSPLHF.